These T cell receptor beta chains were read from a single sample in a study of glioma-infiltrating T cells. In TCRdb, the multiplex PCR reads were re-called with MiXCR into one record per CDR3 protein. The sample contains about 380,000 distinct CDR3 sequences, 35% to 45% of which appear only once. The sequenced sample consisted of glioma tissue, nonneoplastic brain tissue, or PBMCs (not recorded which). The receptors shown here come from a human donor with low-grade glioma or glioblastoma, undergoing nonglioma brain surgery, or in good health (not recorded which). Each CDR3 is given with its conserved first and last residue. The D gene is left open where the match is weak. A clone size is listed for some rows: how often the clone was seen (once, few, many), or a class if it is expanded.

TGTGCCAGCAGCCAAGAAGGATCGGGATCCTACGAGCAGTACTTC,CASSQEGSGSYEQYF,few,TRBJ2-7,TRBV4-1,-
TGTGCCAGCAGCCCCCTCCTGCAGGGGGGAAACACCATATATTTT,CASSPLLQGGNTIYF,-,TRBJ1-3,TRBV3-1,-
TGTGCCAGCAGCCGTACCCTAGCGGATACAGATACGCAGTATTTT,CASSRTLADTDTQYF,many,TRBJ2-3,TRBV7-2,TRBD2
TGCAGTGCCTCACCAGCTAGGGGGGATGACGAGCAGTACTTC,CSASPARGDDEQYF,-,TRBJ2-7,TRBV20-1,-
TGTGCCACCAGTGCATCTAGCCTTAAGCAGTTCTTC,CATSASSLKQFF,few,TRBJ2-1,TRBV24-1,-
TGTGCCATCAGTGTGGGGCTAGCGGGAGGGCCAGGGGATACGCAGTATTTT,CAISVGLAGGPGDTQYF,-,TRBJ2-3,TRBV6-1,TRBD2
TGTGCCAGCAGCTTGGGTTTCAAGGCACCCCTCCACTTT,CASSLGFKAPLHF,few,TRBJ1-6,TRBV7-2,-
TGCGCCAGCAGCCCCCAGGGCTACTATGGCTACACCTTC,CASSPQGYYGYTF,few,TRBJ1-2,TRBV4-1,-
TGTGCCAGCAGCTTATATCCGACAGCAAACTATGGCTACACCTTC,CASSLYPTANYGYTF,few,TRBJ1-2,TRBV5-4,-
TGTGCCAGCAGTCTCCCGGCTAGCGTTGGCAGCAATGAGCAGTTCTTC,CASSLPASVGSNEQFF,-,TRBJ2-1,TRBV6-2/TRBV6-3,-
TGTGCCAGCAGCGTAGCCCGGAGGGCCGGGGAGCTGTTTTTT,CASSVARRAGELFF,few,TRBJ2-2,TRBV4-2,-
TGTGCCAGCAGCCCAGAGTGGGGTGGTGAGCAGTACTTC,CASSPEWGGEQYF,-,TRBJ2-7,TRBV7-3,-
TGCAGTGCTAGAGACCCCCCCCTCAGGCAGCTCTTC,CSARDPPLRQLF,-,TRBJ2-1,TRBV20-1,-
TGCAGCGTTGAGGGCAGGGGGGCCTACGAGCAGTACTTC,CSVEGRGAYEQYF,-,TRBJ2-7,TRBV29-1,-
TGTGCCAGCCTGGAGGTCGGGACAGGGGTCTACAATGAGCAGTTCTTC,CASLEVGTGVYNEQFF,-,TRBJ2-1,TRBV2,TRBD1
TGTGCCAGCAGCCATCCCCGGGCCCTCCACACCTTC,CASSHPRALHTF,few,TRBJ1-2,TRBV7-9,-
TGTGCCAGCAGTTTATCTAGGGGAAACACTGAAGCTTTCTTT,CASSLSRGNTEAFF,many,TRBJ1-1,TRBV27,-
TGTGCCATCAGTGCCGACAGAGGGCAGCCCCAGCATTTT,CAISADRGQPQHF,-,TRBJ1-5,TRBV10-3,-
TGCAGTGCTACCAACAGGGACAATGAGCAGTTCTTC,CSATNRDNEQFF,many,TRBJ2-1,TRBV20-1,-
TGTGCCAGCAGAGGGGGTCGGGGTTTTGGATTCTCCGAGCAGTACTTC,CASRGGRGFGFSEQYF,-,TRBJ2-7,TRBV6-1,-
TGTGCCAGCAGCCCCCCCCGGACTAGCGGGGGGGGGAGGGCGCAGTATTTT,CASSPPRTSGGGRAQYF,-,TRBJ2-3,TRBV12-3/TRBV12-4,TRBD2
TGTGCCAGCAGTTTAGGCGGATTCTACGAGCAGTACTTC,CASSLGGFYEQYF,many,TRBJ2-7,TRBV27,-
TGTGCCAGCAGGCTGACATCAGGTAAAGAGACCCAGTACTTC,CASRLTSGKETQYF,-,TRBJ2-5,TRBV6-2/TRBV6-3,-
TGTGCCAGCAGCCAAGATATGGAAGGCGGGTATCAGCCCCAGCATTTT,CASSQDMEGGYQPQHF,few,TRBJ1-5,TRBV4-2,-
TGCAGCGTAACACCATACAATGAGCAGTTCTTC,CSVTPYNEQFF,-,TRBJ2-1,TRBV29-1,-
TGTGCCAGCAGGACGACCGCTCTCTTGGTAGCTTTCTTT,CASRTTALLVAFF,many,TRBJ1-1,TRBV28,-
TGTGCCAGCAGCCAAGCTAGCGGGATGCGCACAGATACGCAGTATTTT,CASSQASGMRTDTQYF,few,TRBJ2-3,TRBV4-2,TRBD2
TGTGCCATCAGTGAGTCTGCAGAAGATACGCAGTATTTT,CAISESAEDTQYF,-,TRBJ2-3,TRBV10-3,-
TGTGCCAGCTATCAGGGTATAGGGTACTACAATGAGCAGTTCTTC,CASYQGIGYYNEQFF,many,TRBJ2-1,TRBV6-1,-
TGTGCCAGCTCACCACTCCGGTGGTATGAGCAGTTCTTC,CASSPLRWYEQFF,few,TRBJ2-1,TRBV18,-
TGTGCCACCAGCAGAGACAGGGTGGCCTACGAGCAGTACTTC,CATSRDRVAYEQYF,many,TRBJ2-7,TRBV15,-
TGTGCCACCACCACCCTGCCAGGGGACTCACTCCGGGAGACCCAGTACTTC,CATTTLPGDSLRETQYF,-,TRBJ2-5,TRBV28,-
TGTGCCAGCAGCCAAGTTGGTGATCTCTACGAGCAGTACTTC,CASSQVGDLYEQYF,-,TRBJ2-7,TRBV3-1,-
TGCGCCAGCAGCCAAGATAGAGGGGACAGCTATGGCTACACCTTC,CASSQDRGDSYGYTF,few,TRBJ1-2,TRBV4-3,TRBD1
TGTGCCAGCGGGCCGACCGGGGAGCTGTTTTTT,CASGPTGELFF,-,TRBJ2-2,TRBV28,-
TGTGCCAGCAGTTACTCATGGGACGGCAAGTACAAGCAGTACTTC,CASSYSWDGKYKQYF,-,TRBJ2-7,TRBV6-5,-
TGTGCCAGCAGCTTAGCAGCAGGGACGAACACCGGGGAGCTGTTTTTT,CASSLAAGTNTGELFF,-,TRBJ2-2,TRBV7-9,-
TGTGCCAGTAGTATAGATCCCGCAGGGAACACTGAAGCTTTCTTT,CASSIDPAGNTEAFF,-,TRBJ1-1,TRBV19,-
TGTGCCAGCCCGTTGCAAGAGACCCAGTACTTC,CASPLQETQYF,few,TRBJ2-5,TRBV2,-